This T cell receptor beta chain was captured by sequencing in a study of T cells of healthy individuals. The CDR3 has 15 amino acids. Germline V lookup: CDR1 MNHEY, CDR2 SVGAGI. J was trimmed by 2 bases and V by 5 bases; bases with no gene match: 6. One entry per CDR3 protein, called by TCRdb with MiXCR from the 5' RACE reads. The sample lists 75,000 to 95,000 distinct CDR3 sequences; more than 4.5% were seen once. This clonotype was seen a few times. V is TRBV6-5 and J is TRBJ2-1, with TRBD1 matching 7 bases. The receptor's source is a female donor in good health. The CDR3 DNA reads as TGTGCCAGCAGTCCTCACAGGGGACCCTACAATGAGCAGTTCTTC. Its translation is CASSPHRGPYNEQFF.